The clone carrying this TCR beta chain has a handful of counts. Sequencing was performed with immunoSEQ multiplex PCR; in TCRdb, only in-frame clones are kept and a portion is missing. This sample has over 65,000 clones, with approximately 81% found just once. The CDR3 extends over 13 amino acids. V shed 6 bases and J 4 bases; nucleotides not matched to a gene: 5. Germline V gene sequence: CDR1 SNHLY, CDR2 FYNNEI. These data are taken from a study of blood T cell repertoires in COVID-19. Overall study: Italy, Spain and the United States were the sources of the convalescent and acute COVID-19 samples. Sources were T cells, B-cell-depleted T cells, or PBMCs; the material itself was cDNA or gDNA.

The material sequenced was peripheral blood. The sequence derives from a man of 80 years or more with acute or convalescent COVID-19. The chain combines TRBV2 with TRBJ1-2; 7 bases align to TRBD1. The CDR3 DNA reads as TGTGCCAGCAGGACAGGGATGGGCTATGGCTACACCTTC. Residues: CASRTGMGYGYTF.